Below, 29 T cell receptor beta chains from the same sample are listed, as sequenced in a study of cytomegalovirus exposure and HLA in healthy donors. Sequenced by immunoSEQ multiplex PCR; TCRdb stores in-frame clones only, minus some. The table includes about 98,000 clones, 70% to 90% detected once. Specimen: PBMCs. The receptor source for this set is a woman in her 30s in good health and CMV-seronegative.

V and J are TRBV6-6 and TRBJ1-4; 8 bases align to TRBD1. The CDR3 contains 16 residues. J lost 0 bases, V lost 5 bases, and 5 bases had no gene match. The germline gives CDR1 MNHNY, CDR2 SVGAGI (reference sequence). CDR3 sequence: CASSTGQGPTNEKLFF. CDR3 nucleotide sequence: TGTGCCAGCAGTACCGGACAGGGCCCAACTAATGAAAAACTGTTTTTT.

This clone came up many times. The chain links TRBV15 to TRBJ2-2; 8 bases agree with TRBD1. The CDR3 runs to 16 residues. Trimming removed 6 bases from V and 1 base from J; junction bases left unmatched: 7. CDR1 and CDR2 (germline): LNHNV, YYDKDF (reference sequence). CDR3: CATSTRGRRNTGELFF. For the CDR3, the DNA is TGTGCCACCAGTACCAGGGGGCGGCGGAACACCGGGGAGCTGTTTTTT.

The J gene is TRBJ2-7, the V gene TRBV28; weak D call: TRBD1 (6 bases). CDR3 length: 12 residues. Germline CDR1 MDHEN, CDR2 SYDVKM. Trimming stripped 9 bases from V and 3 bases from J, with 12 bases between. The DNA for the CDR3 is TGTGCCAGTACAGGGTTCGGCTACGAGCAGTACTTC. This gives the protein CASTGFGYEQYF.

The chain is built from TRBV7-2 and TRBJ2-3; possible D gene TRBD2, 6 bases. V dropped 1 base and J dropped 9 bases, with 20 bases sitting between them. The CDR3 has 16 residues. Germline assignment: CDR1 SGHTA and CDR2 FQGNSA. CDR3 DNA: TGTGCCAGCAGCTTAGAAGTAGGGACTGCCAGGATAACGCAGTATTTT. Protein product: CASSLEVGTARITQYF.

V gene TRBV4-3 combines with J gene TRBJ2-5; possibly TRBD2 for D (6 bases). The CDR3 has 16 amino acids. V lost 4 bases, J lost 2 bases, and 17 bases lay in between. CDR1 and CDR2 (germline): LGHNA, YSLEER. CDR3 sequence reads: CASSPNPGLGQETQYF. CDR3 nucleotide sequence: TGCGCCAGCAGCCCAAACCCGGGACTGGGGCAAGAGACCCAGTACTTC.

The chain combines TRBV5-1 with TRBJ1-1; D not certain. Trimming stripped 0 bases from V and 3 bases from J, with 9 bases between. The germline gives CDR1 SGHRS, CDR2 YFSETQ. This CDR3 has 14 residues. For the CDR3, the DNA is TGCGCCAGCAGCTTGGCCGGGTTTGACACTGAAGCTTTCTTT. Its translation: CASSLAGFDTEAFF.

A remark on this clone: A junction end diverges from the germline sequence, so it may reflect a read error. As DNA, the CDR3 is TGTGCCAGCAGCCGAGGCAGGGCCCTCCAAGGGACCCAGTACTTC. Encoded protein: CASSRGRALQGTQYF. The V call is TRBV7-9, the J call TRBJ2-5; a weak D match, TRBD1 (5 bases). Germline V gene data show CDR1 as SEHNR and CDR2 as FQNEAQ (reference sequence). The CDR3 sequence is 15 residues long.

The gene calls are TRBV18 and TRBJ1-3; TRBD1 agrees at 10 bases. The CDR3 runs 16 residues. Germline CDR1 and CDR2: KGHSH and LQKENI. Germline trimming cut 6 bases from V and 2 bases from J; bases unmatched to any gene: 7. DNA for the CDR3: TGTGCCAGCTCTCCTAGGACAGGGGGTCCTGGAAACACCATATATTTT. Encoded protein: CASSPRTGGPGNTIYF.

V is TRBV6-6 and J is TRBJ1-5; D gene unclear. With 0 bases removed from V and 8 bases from J, the gap between germline ends came to 14 bases. The CDR3 covers 15 residues. Per germline, CDR1 MNHNY and CDR2 SVGAGI (reference sequence). The CDR3 loop is CASSYSSAAREPQHF. CDR3 sequence (DNA): TGTGCCAGCAGTTACTCGTCCGCAGCTCGGGAGCCCCAGCATTTT.

The rearrangement uses TRBV27 and TRBJ2-7; D is possibly TRBD2 (5 bases). The length of the CDR3 is 13 residues. V lost 6 bases to trimming and J lost 4 bases, with 13 bases between them. Looked up from germline, CDR1 is MNHEY and CDR2 is SMNVEV (reference sequence). The CDR3 DNA reads as TGTGCCAGCAGCCCGGACTGGGAGTACGAGCAGTACTTC. Protein product: CASSPDWEYEQYF.

The CDR3 DNA reads as TGTGCCAGCAGCTCTCCGTGGGGCAGTTCACCCCTCCACTTT. It codes for CASSSPWGSSPLHF. The chain links TRBV7-2 to TRBJ1-6, with D perhaps TRBD1 (5 bases). This CDR3 is 14 amino acids long. V was trimmed by 4 bases and J by 9 bases, leaving 13 bases between them. Germline V CDR1 and CDR2: SGHTA, FQGNSA.

The chain couples TRBV29-1 to TRBJ1-4; tentatively, D is TRBD1 (5 bases). The V gene's germline CDR1 is SQVTM and CDR2 ANQGSEA. The CDR3 is 14 amino acids. V gave up 6 bases and J gave up 2 bases, with 13 bases separating them. This chain's CDR3 is CSVSSGGTNEKLFF. In nucleotides, the CDR3 is TGCAGCGTCTCCAGCGGGGGTACTAATGAAAAACTGTTTTTT. The entire variable domain, with the rest obtained from reference TRBV29-1 and TRBJ1-4, is as follows: SAVISQKPSRDICQRGTSLTIQCQVDSQVTMMFWYRQQPGQSLTLIATANQGSEATYESGFVIDKFPISRPNLTFSTLTVSNMSPEDSSIYLCSVSSGGTNEKLFFGSGTQLSVL.

The chain couples TRBV5-1 to TRBJ1-3; the D is unclear. The germline gives CDR1 SGHRS, CDR2 YFSETQ. Trimming took off 0 bases at V and 2 bases at J, with 12 bases between the two ends. This CDR3 contains 16 residues. The CDR3 DNA reads as TGCGCCAGCAGCTTGGTATTCCCCGGGGCTGGAAACACCATATATTTT. Translation: CASSLVFPGAGNTIYF.

The chain joins TRBV7-3 to TRBJ1-3; D call uncertain. V lost 5 bases and J 4 bases, leaving 9 bases between the germline ends. The CDR3 has 13 amino acids. Germline V gene data show CDR1 as SGHTA and CDR2 as FQGTGA. The CDR3 coding sequence is TGTGCCAGCAGCCAAGGGAGCGGAAACACCATATATTTT. This gives the protein CASSQGSGNTIYF.

The chain employs TRBV10-3 and TRBJ2-2; 8 nucleotides agree with TRBD1. Germline V CDR1 and CDR2: ENHRY, SYGVKD. V lost 6 bases and J lost 7; bases outside the gene matches: 7. The CDR3 contains 14 residues. This CDR3 is CAIRRTGLVGELFF. The CDR3 bases are TGTGCCATCAGACGGACAGGGTTGGTCGGGGAGCTGTTTTTT.

The table lists this clone with a count of one. The germline gene is not matched at one end of the junction; a read error may be the cause. This chain connects TRBV7-3 to TRBJ2-7, with 9 nucleotides matching TRBD2. CDR3 length: 15 amino acids. In germline, CDR1 is SGHTA, CDR2 FQGTGA. Written as DNA, the CDR3 is TGTGCCAGCAGCTCCCTGAGCCCTATAGCGGGAGACCTTCACTTC. Amino acids: CASSSLSPIAGDLHF.

This clone was picked up one time. The CDR3 is CATRLLGEAFF. The CDR3 region has the DNA TGTGCCACCCGGCTGCTCGGGGAAGCTTTCTTT. V and J are TRBV6-1 and TRBJ1-1; D is unclear. From germline, CDR1 is MNHNS and CDR2 SASEGT. The CDR3 runs to 11 residues. Trimming removed 10 bases at V and 8 bases at J, with 14 bases between.

This clone has a handful of counts. The chain couples TRBV28 to TRBJ2-7, with D tentatively TRBD2 (6 bases). The V gene lost 3 bases and the J gene lost 2 bases, with 17 bases spanning the gap. Germline V gene data show CDR1 as MDHEN and CDR2 as SYDVKM. The CDR3 is 16 amino acids. The CDR3 loop is CASSFVIAELTYEQYF. CDR3 DNA sequence: TGTGCCAGCAGTTTTGTCATAGCGGAGCTAACCTACGAGCAGTACTTC.

This chain connects TRBV7-9 to TRBJ1-2; 9 bases match TRBD1. This CDR3 is built from 14 residues. CDR1 and CDR2 (germline): SEHNR, FQNEAQ (reference sequence). V lost 5 bases and J lost 6; bases outside the gene matches: 7. CDR3 bases: TGTGCCAGCAGCCCCGGAGACAGGGGGAATGGCTACACCTTC. Translated, it gives CASSPGDRGNGYTF.

The J gene is TRBJ2-3, the V gene TRBV4-2; tentatively, D is TRBD2 (6 bases). CDR3 length equals 13 residues. CDR1 and CDR2 from the germline V gene are LGHNA and YNFKEQ. Trimming removed 0 bases at V and 7 bases at J, with 8 bases between. The CDR3 coding sequence is TGTGCCAGCAGCCAAGAGCGCGGGAATACGCAGTATTTT. It encodes CASSQERGNTQYF.

V is TRBV13 and J is TRBJ2-5; 10 bases map to TRBD2. Germline V gene data show CDR1 as PRHDT and CDR2 as FYEKMQ (reference sequence). V lost 5 bases and J lost 13; bases outside the gene matches: 22. This CDR3 has 17 residues. CDR3 in amino acids: CASSQQAGGLPTFSGYF. CDR3 DNA: TGTGCCAGCAGCCAACAAGCGGGGGGGTTACCGACGTTCTCCGGGTACTTC.

The chain recombines TRBV2 with TRBJ1-3, with D possibly being TRBD1 (5 bases). Germline CDR1 is SNHLY and CDR2 is FYNNEI. Trimming removed 6 bases from V and 0 bases from J, with 12 bases in between. The CDR3 loop spans 15 amino acids. The CDR3 reads CASRVGGISGNTIYF. The CDR3 DNA is TGTGCCAGCAGGGTCGGGGGAATCTCTGGAAACACCATATATTTT. Looking up the rest from reference TRBV2 and TRBJ1-3 gives the full variable domain: EPEVTQTPSHQVTQMGQEVILRCVPISNHLYFYWYRQILGQKVEFLVSFYNNEISEKSEIFDDQFSVERPDGSNFTLKIRSTKLEDSAMYFCASRVGGISGNTIYFGEGSWLTVV.

This clone showed up just a few times. This chain uses TRBV7-2 with TRBJ1-5; D is unresolved. This CDR3 contains 14 residues. Germline-derived CDR1 and CDR2 are SGHTA and FQGNSA. With 1 base removed from V and 11 bases from J, the gap between germline ends came to 15 bases. In DNA form, the CDR3 reads TGTGCCAGCAGCTTAGGGCCGAGGGATCCAGCCCAGCATTTT. This codes for CASSLGPRDPAQHF.

The chain is built from TRBV9 and TRBJ1-3, with 7 positions matching TRBD1. Unmatched junction bases numbered 9, after V lost 2 bases and J lost 1 base. The CDR3 consists of 17 residues. Germline assignment: CDR1 SGDLS and CDR2 YYNGEE. As DNA, the CDR3 is TGTGCCAGCAGCGTTTTCCCAGGGGGTCAGTCTGGAAACACCATATATTTT. Amino acids: CASSVFPGGQSGNTIYF.

Regarding this clone: An end of the junction does not agree with germline; a read error may underlie this. The V and J genes are TRBV7-7 and TRBJ2-1; no clear D gene. This CDR3 has 15 residues. Germline V lookup: CDR1 SSHAT, CDR2 FNYEAQ (reference sequence). The CDR3 DNA sequence: TGTGCTAGCAGCCCCGACACGAGCTCCTACAATGAGCAGTTCTTC. The encoded protein is CASSPDTSSYNEQFF.

Only one count was recorded for this clone. The chain recombines TRBV5-1 with TRBJ2-7, with 8 bases matching TRBD1. The CDR3 contains 17 residues. J was trimmed by 6 bases and V by 3 bases; bases with no gene match: 17. Germline V CDR1 and CDR2: SGHRS, YFSETQ. The CDR3 loop is CASSSAPVQGGYREQYF. CDR3 nucleotide sequence: TGCGCCAGCAGCTCCGCGCCTGTACAGGGGGGATATCGCGAGCAGTACTTC. The variable domain in full, completed from reference TRBV5-1 and TRBJ2-7, reads KAGVTQTPRYLIKTRGQQVTLSCSPISGHRSVSWYQQTPGQGLQFLFEYFSETQRNKGNFPGRFSGRQFSNSRSEMNVSTLELGDSALYLCASSSAPVQGGYREQYFGPGTRLTVT.

The rearrangement links TRBV19 to TRBJ1-2; 8 bases agree with TRBD1. The V gene's germline CDR1 is LNHDA and CDR2 SQIVND (reference sequence). The CDR3 is 13 residues long. V gave up 3 bases and J gave up 8 bases; unmatched junction bases: 5. For the CDR3, the DNA is TGTGCCAGTAGTATGAGGACAGGGAGAGGCTACACCTTC. This gives the protein CASSMRTGRGYTF.

Only a few counts were recorded for this clone. V usage is TRBV28 and J usage is TRBJ2-1, with D perhaps TRBD1 (5 bases). In germline, CDR1 is MDHEN, CDR2 SYDVKM. Trimming stripped 5 bases from V and 8 bases from J, with 19 bases between. CDR3 length: 15 residues. The CDR3 here is CASSPSGPPEDEQFF. In nucleotides, the CDR3 is TGTGCCAGCAGTCCTTCAGGGCCCCCTGAGGATGAGCAGTTCTTC.

This sequence joins TRBV2 and TRBJ1-3; tentatively, D is TRBD1 (6 bases). V lost 6 bases to trimming and J lost 4 bases, with 10 bases between them. The CDR3 totals 13 residues. In germline, CDR1 is SNHLY, CDR2 FYNNEI. The CDR3 loop reads CASSVDRGNTIYF. The CDR3 DNA sequence: TGTGCCAGCAGCGTTGACAGGGGAAACACCATATATTTT.